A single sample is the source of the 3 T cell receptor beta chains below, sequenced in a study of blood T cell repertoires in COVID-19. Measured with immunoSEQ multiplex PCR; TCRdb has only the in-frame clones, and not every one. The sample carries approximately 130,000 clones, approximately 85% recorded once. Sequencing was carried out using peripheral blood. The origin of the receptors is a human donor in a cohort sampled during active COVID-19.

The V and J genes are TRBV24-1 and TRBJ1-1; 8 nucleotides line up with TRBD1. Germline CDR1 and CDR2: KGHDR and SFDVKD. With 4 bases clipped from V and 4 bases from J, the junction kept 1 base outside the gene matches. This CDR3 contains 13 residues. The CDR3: CATSETGGTEAFF. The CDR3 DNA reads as TGTGCCACCAGTGAAACAGGGGGCACTGAAGCTTTCTTT.

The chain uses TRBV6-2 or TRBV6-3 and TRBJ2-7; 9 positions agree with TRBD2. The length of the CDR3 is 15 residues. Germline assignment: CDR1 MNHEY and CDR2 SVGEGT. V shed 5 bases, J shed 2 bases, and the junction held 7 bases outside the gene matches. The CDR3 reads CASSHLAGKTYEQYF. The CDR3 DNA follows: TGTGCCAGCAGTCATCTAGCGGGGAAAACCTACGAGCAGTACTTC.

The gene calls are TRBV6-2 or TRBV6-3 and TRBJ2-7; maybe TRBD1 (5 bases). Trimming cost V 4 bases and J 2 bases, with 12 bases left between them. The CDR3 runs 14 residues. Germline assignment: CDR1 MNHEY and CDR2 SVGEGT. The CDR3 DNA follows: TGTGCCAGCAGTTTGGATCAGGGTCCCTACGAGCAGTACGTC. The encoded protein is CASSLDQGPYEQYV.